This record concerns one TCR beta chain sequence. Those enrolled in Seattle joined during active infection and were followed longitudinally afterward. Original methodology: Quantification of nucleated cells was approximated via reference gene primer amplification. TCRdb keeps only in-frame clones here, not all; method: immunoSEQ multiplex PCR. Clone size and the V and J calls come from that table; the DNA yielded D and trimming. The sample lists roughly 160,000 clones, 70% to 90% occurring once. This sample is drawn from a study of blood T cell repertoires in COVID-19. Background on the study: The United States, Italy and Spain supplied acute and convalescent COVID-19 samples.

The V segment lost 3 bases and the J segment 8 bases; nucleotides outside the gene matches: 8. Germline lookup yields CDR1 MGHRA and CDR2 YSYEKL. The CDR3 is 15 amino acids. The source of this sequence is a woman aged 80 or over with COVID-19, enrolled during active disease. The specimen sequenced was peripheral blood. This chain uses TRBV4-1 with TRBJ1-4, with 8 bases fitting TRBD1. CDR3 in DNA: TGCGCCAGCAGCCAGGCCGGGACAGGCGTAGAAAAACTGTTTTTT. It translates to CASSQAGTGVEKLFF.